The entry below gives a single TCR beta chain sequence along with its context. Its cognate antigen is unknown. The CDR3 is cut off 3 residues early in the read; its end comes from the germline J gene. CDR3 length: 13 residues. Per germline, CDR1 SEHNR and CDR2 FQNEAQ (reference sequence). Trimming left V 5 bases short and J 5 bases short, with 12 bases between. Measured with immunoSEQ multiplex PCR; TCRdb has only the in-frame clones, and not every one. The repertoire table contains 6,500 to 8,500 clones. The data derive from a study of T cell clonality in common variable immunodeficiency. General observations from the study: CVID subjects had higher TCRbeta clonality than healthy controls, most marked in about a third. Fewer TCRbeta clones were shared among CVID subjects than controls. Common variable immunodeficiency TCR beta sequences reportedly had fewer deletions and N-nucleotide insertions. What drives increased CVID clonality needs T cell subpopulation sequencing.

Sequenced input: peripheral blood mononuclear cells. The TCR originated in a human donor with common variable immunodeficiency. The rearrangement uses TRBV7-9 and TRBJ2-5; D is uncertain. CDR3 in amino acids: CASSQGGPETQYF. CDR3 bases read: TGTGCCAGCAGCCAAGGTGGTCCGGAGACC. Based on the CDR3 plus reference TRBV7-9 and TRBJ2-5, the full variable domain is DTGVSQNPRHKITKRGQNVTFRCDPISEHNRLYWYRQTLGQGPEFLTYFQNEAQLEKSRLLSDRFSAERPKGSFSTLEIQRTEQGDSAMYLCASSQGGPETQYFGPGTRLLVL.